This T cell receptor (beta chain) was documented in a study of graft-versus-host responses after intestinal transplantation. The sample holds a few counts of this clone. TCRdb's copy holds only in-frame clones and misses some; the assay was immunoSEQ multiplex PCR. The repertoire consists of 9,400 or so clones, with around 33% occurring once and the leading ten covering about 4.7%. This CDR3 comprises 14 residues. The germline V gene has CDR1 SGHNT and CDR2 YENEEA. With 5 bases removed from V and 1 base from J, the gap between germline ends came to 8 bases. Sequencing used alloreactive CD4+ T cells from a mixed lymphocyte reaction culture, obtained before intestinal transplant. Subset specified: CFSE-low proliferating T cells sorted from roughly six-day pre-transplant mixed lymphocyte reaction (GvH or HvG direction). The chain is built from TRBV11-3 and TRBJ2-2, with TRBD2 as a possible D gene (6 bases). This receptor was identified in a human patient who received an intestinal transplant. DNA for the CDR3: TGTGCCAGCAGCCGTAGCGGGAACACCGGGGAGCTGTTTTTT. Amino acid sequence: CASSRSGNTGELFF. Variable domain in full (rest from reference TRBV11-3 and TRBJ2-2): EAGVVQSPRYKIIEKKQPVAFWCNPISGHNTLYWYLQNLGQGPELLIRYENEEAVDDSQLPKDRFSAERLKGVDSTLKIQPAELGDSAVYLCASSRSGNTGELFFGEGSRLTVL.